The sequence of this T cell receptor (beta chain) was determined in a study of neurological immune-mediated disorders. Overall study results and limits: The absence of shared CDR3 amino acid sequences among expanded clones across subjects suggests private repertoires in all groups.

The sample holds many counts of this clonotype. What it binds is unknown. TCRdb recomputed calls from the 5' RACE reads with MiXCR, one row per CDR3 protein. The sample yields some 86,000 distinct CDR3 sequences, 2.6% seen once. PBMCs numbering 2 million and stored at -80 C yielded the unsorted libraries. The source material was PBMCs. The sequence was obtained from a woman aged 30 to 39 with multiple sclerosis.

CDR3 sequence reads: CASSLGDRGRGDTQYF. CDR3 sequence (DNA): TGTGCCAGCAGTTTAGGTGACAGGGGGCGAGGAGATACGCAGTATTTT. The rearrangement links TRBV12-3 or TRBV12-4 to TRBJ2-3; 10 positions match TRBD1. The junction had 6 bases not matched to a gene; V was cut back by 1 base and J by 5 bases. There are 16 residues in the CDR3.